The entry below describes one T cell receptor beta chain. The junction had 14 bases not matched to a gene; V was cut back by 4 bases and J by 1 base. Germline CDR1 MNHNS, CDR2 SASEGT. The CDR3 extends over 18 amino acids. This entry belongs to a study of shared clonotypes between healthy human individuals. Sequencing was performed with immunoSEQ multiplex PCR; in TCRdb, only in-frame clones are kept and a portion is missing. The sample contains around 2.1 million clones, 95% of which appear only once. V gene TRBV6-1 combines with J gene TRBJ2-7; 9 bases agree with TRBD2. The sequenced material came from naive CD4+ T cells sorted from blood. Subset specified: CD45RA+ positively selected. The sequence was obtained from a man in his late teens or twenties in good health. The CDR3 loop reads CASSGEGAGGPKSYEQYF. The CDR3, as DNA: TGTGCCAGCAGTGGGGAGGGAGCGGGGGGCCCTAAATCCTACGAGCAGTACTTC.